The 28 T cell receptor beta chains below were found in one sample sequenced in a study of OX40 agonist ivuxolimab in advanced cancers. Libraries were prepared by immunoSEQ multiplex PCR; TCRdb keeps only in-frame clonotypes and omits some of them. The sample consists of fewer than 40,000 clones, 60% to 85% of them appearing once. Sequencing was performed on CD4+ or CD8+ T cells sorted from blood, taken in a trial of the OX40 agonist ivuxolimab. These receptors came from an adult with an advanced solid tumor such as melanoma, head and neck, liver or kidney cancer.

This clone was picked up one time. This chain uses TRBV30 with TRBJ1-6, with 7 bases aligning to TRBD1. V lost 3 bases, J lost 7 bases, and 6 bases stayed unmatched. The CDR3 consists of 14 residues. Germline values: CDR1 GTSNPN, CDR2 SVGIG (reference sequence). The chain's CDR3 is CAWSQGQPNSPLHF. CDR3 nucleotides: TGTGCCTGGAGCCAGGGACAGCCAAATTCACCCCTCCACTTT. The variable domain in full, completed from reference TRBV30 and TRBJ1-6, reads SQTIHQWPATLVQPVGSPLSLECTVEGTSNPNLYWYRQAAGRGLQLLFYSVGIGQISSEVPQNLSASRPQDRQFILSSKKLLLSDSGFYLCAWSQGQPNSPLHFGNGTRLTVT.

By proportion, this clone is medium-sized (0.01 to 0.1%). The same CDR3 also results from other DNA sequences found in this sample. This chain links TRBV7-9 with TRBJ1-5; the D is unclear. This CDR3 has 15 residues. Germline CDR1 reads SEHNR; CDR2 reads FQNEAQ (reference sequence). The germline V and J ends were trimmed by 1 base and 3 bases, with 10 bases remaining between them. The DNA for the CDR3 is TGTGCCAGCAGCTTAGAGTCAGGCGACAATCAGCCCCAGCATTTT. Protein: CASSLESGDNQPQHF. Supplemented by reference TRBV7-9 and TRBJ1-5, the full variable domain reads DTGVSQNPRHKITKRGQNVTFRCDPISEHNRLYWYRQTLGQGPEFLTYFQNEAQLEKSRLLSDRFSAERPKGSFSTLEIQRTEQGDSAMYLCASSLESGDNQPQHFGDGTRLSIL.

CDR3 sequence reads: CASSPDRGGFTGELFF. The CDR3 DNA sequence: TGTGCCAGCAGTCCCGACCGGGGAGGGTTTACCGGGGAGCTGTTTTTT. The V gene is TRBV27, the J gene TRBJ2-2, with 7 bases matching TRBD2. The V gene's germline CDR1 is MNHEY and CDR2 SMNVEV (reference sequence). J was trimmed by 5 bases and V by 5 bases; bases with no gene match: 11. CDR3 size: 16 residues.

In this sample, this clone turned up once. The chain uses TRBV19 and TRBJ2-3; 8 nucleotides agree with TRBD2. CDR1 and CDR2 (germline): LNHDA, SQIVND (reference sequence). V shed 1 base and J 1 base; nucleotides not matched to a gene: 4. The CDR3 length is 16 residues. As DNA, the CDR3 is TGTGCCAGTAGTATAGGAGGACTAGCTCGCACAGATACGCAGTATTTT. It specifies CASSIGGLARTDTQYF. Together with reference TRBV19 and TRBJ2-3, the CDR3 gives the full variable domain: DGGITQSPKYLFRKEGQNVTLSCEQNLNHDAMYWYRQDPGQGLRLIYYSQIVNDFQKGDIAEGYSVSREKKESFPLTVTSAQKNPTAFYLCASSIGGLARTDTQYFGPGTRLTVL.

DNA for the CDR3: TGTGCCAGCAGCCGCGGGACAGGGACTGAAAAACTGTTTTTT. Translating it yields CASSRGTGTEKLFF. This chain links TRBV27 with TRBJ1-4; TRBD1 agrees at 9 bases. The CDR3 runs to 14 residues. J lost 7 bases, V lost 6 bases, and 6 bases had no gene match. The germline V gene encodes CDR1 MNHEY and CDR2 SMNVEV (reference sequence).

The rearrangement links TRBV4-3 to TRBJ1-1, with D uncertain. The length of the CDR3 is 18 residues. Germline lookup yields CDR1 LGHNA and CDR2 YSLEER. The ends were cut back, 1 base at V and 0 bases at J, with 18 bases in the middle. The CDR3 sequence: CASSQAARERVMNTEAFF. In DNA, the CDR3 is TGCGCCAGCAGCCAAGCGGCTCGGGAGAGGGTGATGAACACTGAAGCTTTCTTT.

The CDR3, as DNA: TGTGCCAGCAGCTTAGGGGGCACCTACAATGAGCAGTTCTTC. Protein product: CASSLGGTYNEQFF. This rearrangement joins TRBV11-3 to TRBJ2-1, with D perhaps matching TRBD1 (5 bases). This CDR3 is 14 amino acids long. Germline V gene lookup returns CDR1 SGHNT and CDR2 YENEEA. V gave up 1 base and J gave up 2 bases, with 6 bases separating them.

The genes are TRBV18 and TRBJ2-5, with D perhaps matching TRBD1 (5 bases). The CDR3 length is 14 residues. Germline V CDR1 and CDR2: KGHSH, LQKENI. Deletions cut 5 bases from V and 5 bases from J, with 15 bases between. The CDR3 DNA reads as TGTGCCAGCTCAAACAAAGACAGCCGGGAGACCCAGTACTTC. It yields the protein CASSNKDSRETQYF.

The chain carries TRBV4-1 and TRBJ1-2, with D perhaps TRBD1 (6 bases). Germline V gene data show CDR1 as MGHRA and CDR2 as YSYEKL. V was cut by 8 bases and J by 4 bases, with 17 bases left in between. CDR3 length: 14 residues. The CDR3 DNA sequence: TGCGCCAGCCGGGAAGACAGGACTTCCTATGGCTACACCTTC. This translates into CASREDRTSYGYTF.

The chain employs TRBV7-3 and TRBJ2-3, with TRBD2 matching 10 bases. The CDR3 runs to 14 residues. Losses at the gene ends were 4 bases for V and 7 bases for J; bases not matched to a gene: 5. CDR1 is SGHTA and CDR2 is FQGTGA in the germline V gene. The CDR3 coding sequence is TGTGCCAGCAGCTCGCTAGCGGGAGAAAATACGCAGTATTTT. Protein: CASSSLAGENTQYF.

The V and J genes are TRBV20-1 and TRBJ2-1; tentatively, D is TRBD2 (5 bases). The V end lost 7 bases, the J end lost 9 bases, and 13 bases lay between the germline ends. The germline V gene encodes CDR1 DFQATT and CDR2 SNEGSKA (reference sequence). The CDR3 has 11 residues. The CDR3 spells CSELVGREQFF. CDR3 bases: TGCAGTGAACTAGTAGGGCGTGAGCAGTTCTTC.

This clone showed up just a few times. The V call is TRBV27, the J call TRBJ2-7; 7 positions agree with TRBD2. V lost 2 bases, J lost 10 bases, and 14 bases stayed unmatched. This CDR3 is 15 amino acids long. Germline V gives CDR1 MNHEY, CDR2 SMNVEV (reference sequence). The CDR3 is CASSLSTSASAGQYF. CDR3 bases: TGTGCCAGCAGTTTAAGTACTAGCGCGTCTGCTGGCCAGTACTTC.

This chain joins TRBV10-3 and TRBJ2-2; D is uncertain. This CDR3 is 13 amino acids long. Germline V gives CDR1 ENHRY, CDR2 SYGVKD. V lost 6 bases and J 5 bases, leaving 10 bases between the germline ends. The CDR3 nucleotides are TGTGCCATCAGACAAGACCTGACCGGGGAGCTGTTTTTT. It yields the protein CAIRQDLTGELFF.

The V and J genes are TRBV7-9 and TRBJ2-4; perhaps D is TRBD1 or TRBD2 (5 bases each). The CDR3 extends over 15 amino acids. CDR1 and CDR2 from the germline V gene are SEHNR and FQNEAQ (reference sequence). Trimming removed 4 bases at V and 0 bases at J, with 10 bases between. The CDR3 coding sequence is TGTGCCAGCAGCTCCCCCGGGACAGCCAAAAACATTCAGTACTTC. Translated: CASSSPGTAKNIQYF.

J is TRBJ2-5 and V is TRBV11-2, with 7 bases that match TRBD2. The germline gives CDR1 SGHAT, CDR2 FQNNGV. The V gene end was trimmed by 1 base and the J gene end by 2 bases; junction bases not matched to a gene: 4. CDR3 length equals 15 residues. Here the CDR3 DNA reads TGTGCCAGCAGCTTAGCATCTAGCGGACAAGAGACCCAGTACTTC. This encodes CASSLASSGQETQYF. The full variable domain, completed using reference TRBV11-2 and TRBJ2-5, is EAGVAQSPRYKIIEKRQSVAFWCNPISGHATLYWYQQILGQGPKLLIQFQNNGVVDDSQLPKDRFSAERLKGVDSTLKIQPAKLEDSAVYLCASSLASSGQETQYFGPGTRLLVL.

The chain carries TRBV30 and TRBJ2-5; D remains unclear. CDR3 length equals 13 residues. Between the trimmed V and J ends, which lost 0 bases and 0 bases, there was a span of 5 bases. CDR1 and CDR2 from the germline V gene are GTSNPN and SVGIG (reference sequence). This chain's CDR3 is CAWSVTDQETQYF. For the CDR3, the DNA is TGTGCCTGGAGTGTAACGGACCAAGAGACCCAGTACTTC.

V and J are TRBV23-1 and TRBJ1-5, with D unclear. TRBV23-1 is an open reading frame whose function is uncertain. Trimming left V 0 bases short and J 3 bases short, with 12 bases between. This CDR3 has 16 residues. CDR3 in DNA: TGCGCCAGCAGTCAATCGAACGGGTTTTTCAATCAGCCCCAGCATTTT. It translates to CASSQSNGFFNQPQHF.

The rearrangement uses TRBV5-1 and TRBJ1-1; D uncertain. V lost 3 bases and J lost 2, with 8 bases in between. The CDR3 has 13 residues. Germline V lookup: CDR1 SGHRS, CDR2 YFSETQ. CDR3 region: CASSSGSNTEAFF. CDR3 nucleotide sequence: TGCGCCAGCAGCTCTGGGAGTAACACTGAAGCTTTCTTT.

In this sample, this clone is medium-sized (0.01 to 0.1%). Here the CDR3 DNA reads TGTGCCAGCACCCGGGAGGCGGGTGAGCAGTTCTTC. The encoded protein is CASTREAGEQFF. The chain recombines TRBV7-2 with TRBJ2-1, with 7 bases that match TRBD2. The CDR3 is made up of 12 amino acids. Looked up from germline, CDR1 is SGHTA and CDR2 is FQGNSA. V was clipped by 7 bases and J by 9 bases; unmatched bases: 6.

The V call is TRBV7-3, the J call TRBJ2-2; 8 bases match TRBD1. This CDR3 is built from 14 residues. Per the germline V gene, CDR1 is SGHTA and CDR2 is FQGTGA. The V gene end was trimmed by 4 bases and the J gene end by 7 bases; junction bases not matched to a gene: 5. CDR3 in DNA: TGTGCCAGCAGCTCGCAGGGGGCAGGCGGGGAGCTGTTTTTT. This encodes CASSSQGAGGELFF.

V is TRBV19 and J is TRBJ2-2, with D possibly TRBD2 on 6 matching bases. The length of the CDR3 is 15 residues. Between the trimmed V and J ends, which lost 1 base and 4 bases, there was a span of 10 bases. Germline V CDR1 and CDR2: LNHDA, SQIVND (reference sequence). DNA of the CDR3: TGTGCCAGTAGTATAGGTAGCGGAGTCACCGGGGAGCTGTTTTTT. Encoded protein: CASSIGSGVTGELFF.

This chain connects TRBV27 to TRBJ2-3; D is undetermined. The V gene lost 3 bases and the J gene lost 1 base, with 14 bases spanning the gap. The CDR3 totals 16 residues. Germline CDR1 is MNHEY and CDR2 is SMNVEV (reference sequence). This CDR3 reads CASSFSSGGRTDTQYF. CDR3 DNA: TGTGCCAGCAGTTTCTCTTCCGGCGGTCGCACAGATACGCAGTATTTT.

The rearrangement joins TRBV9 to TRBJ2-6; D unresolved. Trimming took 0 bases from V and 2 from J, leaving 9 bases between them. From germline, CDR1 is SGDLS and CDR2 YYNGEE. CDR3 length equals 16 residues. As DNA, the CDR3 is TGTGCCAGCAGCGTAGGAACGGTAGCTGGGGCCAACGTCCTGACTTTC. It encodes CASSVGTVAGANVLTF.

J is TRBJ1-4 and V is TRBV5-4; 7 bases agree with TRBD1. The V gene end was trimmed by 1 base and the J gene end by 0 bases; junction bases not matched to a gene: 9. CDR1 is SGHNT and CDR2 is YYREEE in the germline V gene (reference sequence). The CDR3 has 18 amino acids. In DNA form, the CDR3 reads TGTGCCAGCAGCTTGCTGACAGGGCCAACCTCAACTAATGAAAAACTGTTTTTT. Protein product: CASSLLTGPTSTNEKLFF.

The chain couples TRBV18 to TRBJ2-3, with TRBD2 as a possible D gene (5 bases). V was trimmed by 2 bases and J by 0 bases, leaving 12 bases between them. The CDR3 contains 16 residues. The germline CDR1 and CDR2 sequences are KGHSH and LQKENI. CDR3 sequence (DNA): TGTGCCAGCTCACCATTTCTAGCACTTAGCACAGATACGCAGTATTTT. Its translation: CASSPFLALSTDTQYF.

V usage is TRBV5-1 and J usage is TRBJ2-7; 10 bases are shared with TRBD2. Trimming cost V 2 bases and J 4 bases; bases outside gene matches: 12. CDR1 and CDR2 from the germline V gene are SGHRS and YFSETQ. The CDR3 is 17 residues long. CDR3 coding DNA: TGCGCCAGCAGCTTATCGTTTAGCGGGAGGTTGGGATACGAGCAGTACTTC. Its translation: CASSLSFSGRLGYEQYF.

CDR3 region: CASSMGQGLISSYEQYF. CDR3 nucleotide sequence: TGTGCCAGCAGCATGGGACAGGGCCTAATCAGCTCCTACGAGCAGTACTTC. The rearrangement uses TRBV11-2 and TRBJ2-7; the match to TRBD1 covers 9 bases. From germline, CDR1 is SGHAT and CDR2 FQNNGV. V dropped 5 bases and J dropped 0; count of bases not matched to a gene: 11. The CDR3 is made up of 17 amino acids.

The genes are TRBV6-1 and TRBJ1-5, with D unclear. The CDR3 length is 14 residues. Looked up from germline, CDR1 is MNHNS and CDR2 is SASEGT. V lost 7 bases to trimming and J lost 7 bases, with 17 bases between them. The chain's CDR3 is CASNSPPQNQPQHF. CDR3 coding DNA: TGTGCCAGCAATTCGCCCCCCCAAAACCAGCCCCAGCATTTT.